This T cell receptor beta chain came from a study of metastatic and nonmetastatic thyroid tumors. Thyroid surgery was preceded by no treatment in any patient. Using MiXCR, TCRdb re-called clones from the PCR reads. The profile shows about 5,600 clones, roughly 30% of them singletons. Unmatched junction bases numbered 6, after V lost 3 bases and J lost 5 bases. The CDR3 extends over 15 amino acids. Germline V gene lookup returns CDR1 SEHNR and CDR2 FQNEAQ (reference sequence). Judged by abundance, this clone is medium-sized. The sequence was collected from a female donor with papillary thyroid cancer or a benign thyroid nodule (not recorded which). Some clones in this sample may be carry-over from other donors' samples. The chain couples TRBV7-9 to TRBJ1-2, with 10 bases that match TRBD1. Sequencing was performed on adjacent normal tissue. The CDR3 is CASSLPGQGVYGYTF. The CDR3, as DNA: TGTGCCAGCAGCTTGCCCGGACAGGGGGTATATGGCTACACCTTC. Using reference TRBV7-9 and TRBJ1-2 for the parts outside the CDR3, the full variable domain is DTGVSQNPRHKITKRGQNVTFRCDPISEHNRLYWYRQTLGQGPEFLTYFQNEAQLEKSRLLSDRFSAERPKGSFSTLEIQRTEQGDSAMYLCASSLPGQGVYGYTFGSGTRLTVV.